These T cell receptor beta chains were read from a single sample in a study of Graves' ophthalmopathy and Graves' hyperthyroidism. TCRdb re-derived calls from the multiplex PCR reads in MiXCR, one entry per CDR3 protein. The sample holds 40,000 or so distinct CDR3 sequences, 52% seen once. Sequenced material: peripheral blood. The source of these receptors is an adult man with Graves' ophthalmopathy. Each CDR3 is given with its conserved first and last residue. The D gene is left open where the match is weak. A row's size may be missing; if present it is once, few, many or a size class.

V gene: TRBV12-3/TRBV12-4; clone size: -; D gene: -; J gene: TRBJ1-4; CDR3 protein: CASSLGPGLAGGHDEKLFF; CDR3 DNA: TGTGCCAGCAGTTTAGGGCCGGGACTAGCGGGGGGGCACGATGAAAAACTGTTTTTT
V gene: TRBV9; clone size: many; D gene: TRBD2; J gene: TRBJ2-1; CDR3 protein: CASSERERLAGGSGGEQFF; CDR3 DNA: TGTGCCAGCAGCGAGAGAGAGAGGCTAGCGGGGGGGTCGGGAGGGGAGCAGTTCTTC
V gene: TRBV19; clone size: medium-sized; D gene: -; J gene: TRBJ2-7; CDR3 protein: CASRLTVQYEQYF; CDR3 DNA: TGTGCCAGTAGGCTGACAGTTCAGTACGAGCAGTACTTC
V gene: TRBV6-5; clone size: -; D gene: -; J gene: TRBJ2-5; CDR3 protein: CASSYSRGTQYF; CDR3 DNA: TGTGCCAGCAGTTACTCGAGGGGGACCCAGTACTTC
V gene: TRBV4-1; clone size: many; D gene: -; J gene: TRBJ2-1; CDR3 protein: CASTSPSAYNEQFF; CDR3 DNA: TGCGCCAGCACTTCTCCCTCGGCCTACAATGAGCAGTTCTTC
V gene: TRBV24-1; clone size: -; D gene: -; J gene: TRBJ2-3; CDR3 protein: CATSDLFGTGNTDTQYF; CDR3 DNA: TGTGCCACCAGTGATTTGTTCGGGACTGGTAACACAGATACGCAGTATTTT
V gene: TRBV10-3; clone size: -; D gene: -; J gene: TRBJ1-2; CDR3 protein: CAISESTIYGYTF; CDR3 DNA: TGTGCCATCAGTGAGTCCACGATATATGGCTACACCTTC
V gene: TRBV15; clone size: many; D gene: -; J gene: TRBJ1-3; CDR3 protein: CATSRETVLSGNTIYF; CDR3 DNA: TGTGCCACCAGCAGAGAAACGGTACTCTCTGGAAACACCATATATTTT
V gene: TRBV20-1; clone size: -; D gene: TRBD1; J gene: TRBJ1-5; CDR3 protein: CSAQPRDRGDQPQHF; CDR3 DNA: TGCAGTGCTCAACCCCGGGACAGGGGGGATCAGCCCCAGCATTTT
V gene: TRBV7-8; clone size: -; D gene: -; J gene: TRBJ2-7; CDR3 protein: CASRGPISYEQYF; CDR3 DNA: TGTGCCAGCAGGGGACCGATCTCCTACGAGCAGTACTTC
V gene: TRBV5-8; clone size: many; D gene: TRBD1; J gene: TRBJ1-1; CDR3 protein: CAGQDRGSEAFF; CDR3 DNA: TGTGCCGGCCAAGACAGGGGATCTGAAGCTTTCTTT
V gene: TRBV20-1; clone size: -; D gene: TRBD1; J gene: TRBJ2-7; CDR3 protein: CSASGTGYEQYF; CDR3 DNA: TGCAGTGCTTCCGGGACAGGGTACGAGCAGTACTTC
V gene: TRBV4-2; clone size: -; D gene: TRBD1; J gene: TRBJ2-6; CDR3 protein: CASSQGLAGGISGANVLTF; CDR3 DNA: TGTGCCAGCAGCCAAGGTTTGGCAGGGGGAATCTCTGGGGCCAACGTCCTGACTTTC
V gene: TRBV11-2; clone size: -; D gene: -; J gene: TRBJ1-4; CDR3 protein: CASSSTSGGESNEKLFF; CDR3 DNA: TGTGCCAGCAGTTCTACGTCTGGGGGGGAATCTAATGAAAAACTGTTTTTT
V gene: TRBV2; clone size: -; D gene: TRBD2; J gene: TRBJ2-7; CDR3 protein: CASSEGAGGEQYF; CDR3 DNA: TGTGCCAGCAGTGAAGGGGCGGGAGGCGAGCAGTACTTC
V gene: TRBV4-1; clone size: many; D gene: -; J gene: TRBJ1-4; CDR3 protein: CASSQDGGSSNEKLFF; CDR3 DNA: TGCGCCAGCAGCCAAGACGGGGGCTCGTCTAATGAAAAACTGTTTTTT
V gene: TRBV5-5; clone size: once; D gene: -; J gene: TRBJ2-7; CDR3 protein: CASRSGTYEQYF; CDR3 DNA: TGTGCCAGCAGATCCGGGACCTACGAGCAGTACTTC
V gene: TRBV20-1; clone size: medium-sized; D gene: -; J gene: TRBJ2-3; CDR3 protein: CSAPRGTDTQYF; CDR3 DNA: TGCAGTGCTCCACGGGGCACAGATACGCAGTATTTT
V gene: TRBV20-1; clone size: medium-sized; D gene: -; J gene: TRBJ2-7; CDR3 protein: CSARPRATYEQYF; CDR3 DNA: TGCAGTGCCAGGCCGCGGGCAACCTACGAGCAGTACTTC
V gene: TRBV6-5; clone size: -; D gene: -; J gene: TRBJ2-6; CDR3 protein: CASSLLGLAADVLTF; CDR3 DNA: TGTGCCAGCAGTCTCTTGGGGCTTGCGGCCGACGTCCTGACCTTC
V gene: TRBV7-3; clone size: -; D gene: -; J gene: TRBJ1-4; CDR3 protein: CASSLLDIEKLFF; CDR3 DNA: TGTGCCAGCAGCTTGTTGGACATCGAAAAACTGTTTTTT